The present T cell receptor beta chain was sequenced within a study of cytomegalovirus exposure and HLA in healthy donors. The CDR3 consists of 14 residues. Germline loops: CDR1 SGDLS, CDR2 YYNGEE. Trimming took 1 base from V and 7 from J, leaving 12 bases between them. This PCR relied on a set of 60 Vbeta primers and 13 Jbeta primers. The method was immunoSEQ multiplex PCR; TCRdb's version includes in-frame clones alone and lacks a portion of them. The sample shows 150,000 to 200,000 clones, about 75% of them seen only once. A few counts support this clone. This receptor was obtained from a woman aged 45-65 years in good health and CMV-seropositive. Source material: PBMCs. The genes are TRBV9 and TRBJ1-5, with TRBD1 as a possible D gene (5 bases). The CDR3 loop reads CASSVKGDGQPQHF. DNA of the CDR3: TGTGCCAGCAGCGTAAAAGGGGATGGGCAGCCCCAGCATTTT.